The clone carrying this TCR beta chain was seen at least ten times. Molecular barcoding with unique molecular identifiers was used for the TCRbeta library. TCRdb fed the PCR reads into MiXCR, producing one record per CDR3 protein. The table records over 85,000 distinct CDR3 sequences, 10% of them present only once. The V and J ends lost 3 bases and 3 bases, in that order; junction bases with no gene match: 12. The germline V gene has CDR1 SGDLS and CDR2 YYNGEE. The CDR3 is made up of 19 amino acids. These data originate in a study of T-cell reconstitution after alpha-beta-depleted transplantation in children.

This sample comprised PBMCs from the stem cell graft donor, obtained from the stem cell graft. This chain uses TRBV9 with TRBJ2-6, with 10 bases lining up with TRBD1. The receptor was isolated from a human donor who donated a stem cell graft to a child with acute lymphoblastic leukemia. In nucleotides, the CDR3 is TGTGCCAGCAGCGCGGGGGCGGGACAGGGGCCTTTTGGGGCCAACGTCCTGACTTTC. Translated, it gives CASSAGAGQGPFGANVLTF. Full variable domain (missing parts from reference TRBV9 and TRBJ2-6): DSGVTQTPKHLITATGQRVTLRCSPRSGDLSVYWYQQSLDQGLQFLIQYYNGEERAKGNILERFSAQQFPDLHSELNLSSLELGDSALYFCASSAGAGQGPFGANVLTFGAGSRLTVL.